Each of the 25 T cell receptor beta chains below was sequenced from the same sample in a study of T-cell reconstitution after alpha-beta-depleted transplantation in children. Unique molecular identifiers tagged the TCRbeta library. TCRdb independently ran MiXCR on the PCR reads; one entry per CDR3 protein. The sample holds about 980,000 distinct CDR3 sequences, around 30% seen once. The source was PBMCs, mostly from graft donor cells, collected 360 days after TCRalphabeta/CD19-depleted stem cell transplant. Receptors originate from a boy under two years old who had a stem cell transplant for SCID, so the T cells may come from the graft donor.

The chain combines TRBV5-5 with TRBJ2-7; D gene uncertain. Trimming took off 4 bases at V and 4 bases at J, with 15 bases between the two ends. CDR3 length equals 14 residues. Germline values: CDR1 SGHKS, CDR2 YYEKEE (reference sequence). This chain's CDR3 is CASSPLPSHYEQYF. The CDR3 DNA follows: TGTGCCAGCAGCCCCCTACCCTCACATTACGAGCAGTACTTC.

There are a few counts of this clonotype. The CDR3 coding sequence is TGTGCCAGCAGTTTACAGGGGAGTAAGGCCGGGGAGCTGTTTTTT. This codes for CASSLQGSKAGELFF. This rearrangement joins TRBV12-3 or TRBV12-4 to TRBJ2-2; D is perhaps TRBD1 (6 bases). With 2 bases removed from V and 6 bases from J, the gap between germline ends came to 13 bases. The CDR3 contains 15 residues.

This clonotype has a handful of counts. The rearrangement joins TRBV12-3 or TRBV12-4 to TRBJ2-7, with D unclear. Trimming pared 1 base from V and 6 bases from J, leaving 13 bases between. This CDR3 comprises 14 residues. The CDR3 nucleotides read TGTGCCAGCAGTTTAGGGTTACAGTCGGCCGAGCAGTACTTC. This translates into CASSLGLQSAEQYF.

The chain is built from TRBV12-5 and TRBJ2-1; 9 bases match TRBD1. The CDR3 sequence is 15 residues long. The V gene's germline CDR1 is LGHNT and CDR2 FRNRAP. V shed 4 bases and J 4 bases; nucleotides not matched to a gene: 5. CDR3 sequence (DNA): TGTGCTAGTGGTTCCGGACAGGGGACATACAATGAGCAGTTCTTC. Amino acid sequence: CASGSGQGTYNEQFF.

The chain links TRBV20-1 to TRBJ2-6; D assignment may be TRBD1 or TRBD2 (5 bases each). The CDR3 is 16 residues long. The V and J ends lost 8 bases and 0 bases respectively, with 17 bases between them. Germline CDR1 DFQATT, CDR2 SNEGSKA (reference sequence). The CDR3 bases are TGCAGTCCCCAGAGGGGCGGCAGCTCTGGGGCCAACGTCCTGACTTTC. This translates into CSPQRGGSSGANVLTF.

In regard to this clonotype: This is likely a read error, given that the CDR3 carries no conserved phenylalanine or tryptophan at its end. This chain uses TRBV12-3 or TRBV12-4 with TRBJ1-1; D is unresolved. The CDR3 spans 15 residues. Trimming left V 7 bases short and J 0 bases short, with 15 bases between. CDR3 protein: CASIPAGTMNTEAFY. In DNA, the CDR3 is TGTGCCAGCATCCCGGCAGGAACCATGAACACTGAAGCTTTCTAT.

This clonotype was recorded a few times. This sequence joins TRBV29-1 and TRBJ1-2, with D possibly TRBD1 on 6 matching bases. The CDR3 totals 14 residues. Germline V lookup: CDR1 SQVTM, CDR2 ANQGSEA. V lost 3 bases and J lost 4, with 15 bases in between. CDR3 loop: CSVDGGRGIYGYTF. In nucleotides, the CDR3 is TGCAGCGTTGACGGGGGCAGGGGAATCTATGGCTACACCTTC.

This clonotype was detected only a few times. The chain couples TRBV10-2 to TRBJ2-1; 8 nucleotides agree with TRBD2. Unmatched junction bases numbered 17, after V lost 7 bases and J lost 0 bases. This CDR3 has 19 residues. CDR1 and CDR2 (germline): WSHSY, SAAADI. DNA of the CDR3: TGCGCCAGCAAGTTTGGGTTGGTGGCGGGGGGTGGCTCCTACAATGAGCAGTTCTTC. Its protein product is CASKFGLVAGGGSYNEQFF.

V is TRBV4-1 and J is TRBJ2-1; 10 bases align to TRBD1. J was trimmed by 7 bases and V by 6 bases; bases with no gene match: 9. The CDR3 runs 15 residues. From germline, CDR1 is MGHRA and CDR2 YSYEKL. The CDR3 DNA reads as TGCGCCAGCAGTGCCCCGGGACAGGGGCCGAATGAGCAGTTCTTC. The encoded protein is CASSAPGQGPNEQFF.

The chain combines TRBV7-3 with TRBJ2-2; D is tentatively TRBD1 or TRBD2 (5 bases each). The CDR3 totals 16 residues. The V end was cut by 3 bases, the J end by 4 bases, with 15 bases between. Germline loops: CDR1 SGHTA, CDR2 FQGTGA. The CDR3 DNA sequence: TGTGCCAGCAGCTTTGGGACCCCGATTGCCACCGGGGAGCTGTTTTTT. This gives the protein CASSFGTPIATGELFF.

This clonotype was counted a few times. This CDR3 is CASSRLAGTYEQYF. The CDR3 nucleotides are TGTGCCAGCAGCCGTCTTGCAGGGACTTACGAGCAGTACTTC. This sequence joins TRBV6-2 or TRBV6-3 and TRBJ2-7; tentative D call: TRBD2 (6 bases). Trimming shortened V by 6 bases and J by 4 bases, and 16 bases separated the two germline ends. This CDR3 region has 14 residues. Germline assignment: CDR1 MNHEY and CDR2 SVGEGT.

This clonotype was detected only a few times. The chain recombines TRBV20-1 with TRBJ2-1; D unclear. CDR1 DFQATT and CDR2 SNEGSKA come from the germline V gene (reference sequence). Trimming left V 1 base short and J 8 bases short, with 6 bases between. The CDR3 is made up of 11 amino acids. The CDR3, as DNA: TGCAGTGCTAGAGGTACTTATGAGCAGTTCTTC. Amino acid sequence: CSARGTYEQFF.

V is TRBV27 and J is TRBJ2-5; no firm D call. Trimming took 0 bases from V and 6 from J, leaving 11 bases between them. The CDR3 is 14 amino acids. The germline V gene has CDR1 MNHEY and CDR2 SMNVEV (reference sequence). CDR3 bases: TGTGCCAGCAGTTTATCGGCGAATTGGCAGACCCAGTACTTC. This sequence encodes CASSLSANWQTQYF.

This clonotype has just a few counts. The J gene is TRBJ2-3, the V gene TRBV4-1, with 8 bases aligning to TRBD1. Germline CDR1 MGHRA, CDR2 YSYEKL. This CDR3 comprises 18 residues. Trimming took 3 bases from V and 0 from J; bases not matched to a gene: 11. CDR3 bases: TGCGCCAGCAGCCAGGCCGGCGGGACAGGCGATAGCACAGATACGCAGTATTTT. It codes for CASSQAGGTGDSTDTQYF.

V gene TRBV20-1 combines with J gene TRBJ2-7, with 8 bases lining up with TRBD2. Germline CDR1 and CDR2: DFQATT and SNEGSKA (reference sequence). The CDR3 totals 15 residues. The junction had 15 bases not matched to a gene; V was cut back by 6 bases and J by 5 bases. The chain's CDR3 is CSAGRGPIGGDEQYF. The CDR3 coding sequence is TGCAGTGCGGGCAGGGGCCCGATCGGGGGGGACGAGCAGTACTTC.

This clonotype was picked up a small number of times. A much more abundant neighbour one base away suggests this may be a read error. The chain combines TRBV12-3 or TRBV12-4 with TRBJ2-3; D not resolved. The CDR3 runs 12 residues. The V end was cut by 7 bases, the J end by 2 bases, with 7 bases between. The CDR3: CASIPHTDTQYF. The CDR3 region has the DNA TGTGCCAGCATTCCCCACACAGATACGCAGTATTTT.

The CDR3 DNA sequence: TGTGCCAGCCACACGGGGGTCAGATATACTGAAGCTTTCTTT. Residues: CASHTGVRYTEAFF. The chain links TRBV12-3 or TRBV12-4 to TRBJ1-1, with D perhaps matching TRBD1 (5 bases). This CDR3 has 14 amino acids. Trimming took 8 bases from V and 5 from J, leaving 18 bases between them.

In its sample, this clonotype was seen a few times. The chain joins TRBV12-5 to TRBJ2-1; a weak D match, TRBD2 (5 bases). The CDR3 length is 15 residues. Trimming cost V 1 base and J 12 bases, with 19 bases left between them. The germline V gene has CDR1 LGHNT and CDR2 FRNRAP. The DNA for the CDR3 is TGTGCTAGTGGTTTGGGAGAAAGCGGATTCTCTTCGCAGTTCTTC. This encodes CASGLGESGFSSQFF.

This clonotype has just a few counts. The germline gene is not matched at one end of the junction; a read error may be the cause. This chain joins TRBV5-6 and TRBJ2-1, with a tentative D call TRBD2 (5 bases). The CDR3 sequence is 11 residues long. Per the germline V gene, CDR1 is SGHDT and CDR2 is YYEEEE. The DNA for the CDR3 is TGTGCCAGCAGCTTGACGGGGTTTCTGGCCTTC. It translates to CASSLTGFLAF.

This clonotype was picked up one time. V gene TRBV5-1 combines with J gene TRBJ2-7; possibly TRBD2 for D (6 bases). This CDR3 spans 13 amino acids. V was shortened by 1 base and J by 7 bases, with 12 bases between the two germline ends. Germline values: CDR1 SGHRS, CDR2 YFSETQ. CDR3 in DNA: TGCGCCAGCAGCTTGTTGATCCGGGGGGAGCAGTACTTC. This sequence encodes CASSLLIRGEQYF.

The chain uses TRBV6-5 and TRBJ2-5, with 7 positions matching TRBD1. From germline, CDR1 is MNHEY and CDR2 SVGAGI. The trim removed 7 bases at V and 2 bases at J, leaving 7 bases unmatched. There are 14 residues in the CDR3. The DNA for the CDR3 is TGTGCCAGCACCGCGGACAGGAGACAAGAGACCCAGTACTTC. Protein: CASTADRRQETQYF.

V usage is TRBV10-3 and J usage is TRBJ2-7; 12 bases agree with TRBD1. This CDR3 region has 15 residues. After removal of 7 bases from V and 5 bases from J, the junction contained 9 bases not matched to a gene. Germline V lookup: CDR1 ENHRY, CDR2 SYGVKD. The CDR3 reads CAIKVPGTGGDEQYF. The CDR3 DNA follows: TGTGCCATCAAGGTCCCCGGGACAGGGGGCGACGAGCAGTACTTC.

This clonotype was seen a handful of times. This chain uses TRBV6-5 with TRBJ2-7; weak D call: TRBD1 (5 bases). Germline CDR1 MNHEY, CDR2 SVGAGI. The ends were cut back, 0 bases at V and 4 bases at J, with 7 bases in the middle. CDR3 length: 13 residues. This chain's CDR3 is CASSYSGRYEQYF. The CDR3 nucleotides read TGTGCCAGCAGTTACTCGGGGCGGTACGAGCAGTACTTC.

This clonotype was seen a few times. The rearrangement joins TRBV29-1 to TRBJ2-7; weak D call: TRBD1 (6 bases). The CDR3 has 14 amino acids. V was cut by 2 bases and J by 2 bases, with 13 bases left in between. The germline V gene encodes CDR1 SQVTM and CDR2 ANQGSEA. CDR3 nucleotides: TGCAGCGTTGAAATTCACCAGGGGACCTACGAGCAGTACTTC. Its protein is CSVEIHQGTYEQYF.

The V call is TRBV9, the J call TRBJ2-3; 7 nucleotides match TRBD2. Trimming took 0 bases from V and 6 from J; bases not matched to a gene: 10. CDR1 is SGDLS, CDR2 YYNGEE, per germline. The CDR3 has 16 amino acids. The CDR3 DNA reads as TGTGCCAGCAGCGTAGACCGACTCAACGGGGGGGATACGCAGTATTTT. Translation gives CASSVDRLNGGDTQYF.